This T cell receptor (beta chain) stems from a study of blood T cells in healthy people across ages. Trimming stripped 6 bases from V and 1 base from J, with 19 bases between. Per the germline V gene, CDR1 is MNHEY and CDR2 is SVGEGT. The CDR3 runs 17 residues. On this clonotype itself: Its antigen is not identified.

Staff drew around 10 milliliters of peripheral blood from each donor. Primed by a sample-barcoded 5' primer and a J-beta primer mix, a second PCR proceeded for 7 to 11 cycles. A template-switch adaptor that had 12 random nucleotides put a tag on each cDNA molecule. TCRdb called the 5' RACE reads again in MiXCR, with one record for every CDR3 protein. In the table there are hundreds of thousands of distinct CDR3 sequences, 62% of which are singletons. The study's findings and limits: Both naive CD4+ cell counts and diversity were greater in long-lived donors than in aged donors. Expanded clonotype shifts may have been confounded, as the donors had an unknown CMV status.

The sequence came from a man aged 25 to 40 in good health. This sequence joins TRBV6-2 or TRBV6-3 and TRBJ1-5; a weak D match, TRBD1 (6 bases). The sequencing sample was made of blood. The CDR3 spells CASSGRGQILSNQPQHF. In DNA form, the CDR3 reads TGTGCCAGCAGCGGCAGGGGACAAATTTTAAGCAATCAGCCCCAGCATTTT.